The 20 T cell receptor beta chains given below trace back to one sample, sequenced in a study of blood T cell repertoires in COVID-19 (dated by TCRdb to 2020 to 2022). Library generation was performed with the immunoSEQ multiplex PCR assay. TCRdb took over this immuneACCESS table, retaining in-frame rearrangements with V and J assigned. Such tables are incomplete; in checked studies, under half of the missing clones stem from an unresolved V gene, and the remainder is unexplained. Here the sample has some 430,000 clones; 90% occur a single time. The ten largest make up less than 0.75% of the sample. Sequenced sample: PBMCs or T cells enriched from blood (not recorded which). The receptors shown here come from a man younger than 35 who had recovered from COVID-19.

The CDR3 here is CASTGGEETQYF. For the CDR3, the DNA is TGTGCCAGCACTGGAGGGGAGGAGACCCAGTACTTC. This chain joins TRBV6-5 and TRBJ2-5, with D tentatively TRBD2 (6 bases). From germline, CDR1 is MNHEY and CDR2 SVGAGI. The CDR3 has 12 amino acids. V lost 7 bases and J 5 bases, leaving 11 bases between the germline ends.

CDR3 DNA: TGCGCCAGCAGCCGAGAGGGAGCGGGGGGACCCCTCTCCTACAATGAGCAGTTCTTC. Amino acid sequence: CASSREGAGGPLSYNEQFF. V usage is TRBV4-1 and J usage is TRBJ2-1; 9 bases are shared with TRBD2. Germline V gene sequence: CDR1 MGHRA, CDR2 YSYEKL. V was clipped by 4 bases and J by 0 bases; unmatched bases: 13. The CDR3 covers 19 residues.

The chain has TRBV5-4 and TRBJ1-1; D gene uncertain. This CDR3 comprises 15 residues. Per germline, CDR1 SGHNT and CDR2 YYREEE (reference sequence). The V end lost 1 base, the J end lost 1 base, and 11 bases lay between the germline ends. This chain's CDR3 is CASSLRAGRNTEAFF. CDR3 DNA sequence: TGTGCCAGCAGCTTGAGGGCCGGGAGGAACACTGAAGCTTTCTTT.

CDR3 region: CASSDRGFNYGYTF. The CDR3 DNA follows: TGTGCCAGCAGTGACAGGGGCTTTAACTATGGCTACACCTTC. The J gene is TRBJ1-2, the V gene TRBV2; D is perhaps TRBD1 (6 bases). The CDR3 is made up of 14 amino acids. The germline V gene has CDR1 SNHLY and CDR2 FYNNEI. Trimming pared 3 bases from V and 1 base from J, leaving 9 bases between.

The J gene is TRBJ2-1, the V gene TRBV15; D is perhaps TRBD1 (6 bases). Germline V CDR1 and CDR2: LNHNV, YYDKDF (reference sequence). V was pared by 0 bases and J by 6 bases, with 18 bases between. The CDR3 is 17 amino acids. The CDR3 nucleotides are TGTGCCACCAGCAGAGACCCCGGGACAACACTGTTCAATGAGCAGTTCTTC. Translation: CATSRDPGTTLFNEQFF.

This chain links TRBV27 with TRBJ1-4, with D hard to call. The ends were cut back, 3 bases at V and 8 bases at J, with 13 bases in the middle. Germline V lookup: CDR1 MNHEY, CDR2 SMNVEV (reference sequence). This CDR3 is built from 14 residues. For the CDR3, the DNA is TGTGCCAGCAGTTTTTCGCACAGAGCCGAAAAACTGTTTTTT. Its protein is CASSFSHRAEKLFF.

The chain links TRBV5-1 to TRBJ1-4, with D perhaps TRBD1 (6 bases). This CDR3 has 17 amino acids. Germline V lookup: CDR1 SGHRS, CDR2 YFSETQ. Trimming took 0 bases from V and 8 from J, leaving 20 bases between them. CDR3 sequence reads: CASSLANGGGFEEKLFF. The CDR3 DNA reads as TGCGCCAGCAGCTTGGCCAATGGGGGCGGTTTCGAGGAAAAACTGTTTTTT. The variable domain in full, completed from reference TRBV5-1 and TRBJ1-4, reads KAGVTQTPRYLIKTRGQQVTLSCSPISGHRSVSWYQQTPGQGLQFLFEYFSETQRNKGNFPGRFSGRQFSNSRSEMNVSTLELGDSALYLCASSLANGGGFEEKLFFGSGTQLSVL.

This clone was observed once. This chain connects TRBV5-4 to TRBJ2-7, with D perhaps matching TRBD2 (6 bases). CDR1 is SGHNT, CDR2 YYREEE, per germline (reference sequence). CDR3 length equals 15 residues. V lost 4 bases and J lost 0, with 14 bases in between. The CDR3 is CASSGERAYSYEQYF. CDR3 bases: TGTGCCAGCAGCGGGGAGCGGGCTTACTCCTACGAGCAGTACTTC.

The rearrangement links TRBV30 to TRBJ2-7; 9 nucleotides line up with TRBD1. CDR1 is GTSNPN, CDR2 SVGIG, per germline (reference sequence). V was pared by 5 bases and J by 5 bases, with 10 bases of the junction left unmatched. The CDR3 length is 14 residues. The CDR3, as DNA: TGTGCCTGGGGCCTCGGGACAGGGACCCACGAGCAGTACTTC. It codes for CAWGLGTGTHEQYF.

J is TRBJ2-1 and V is TRBV18, with 10 bases identical to TRBD2. This CDR3 comprises 15 residues. The germline V gene has CDR1 KGHSH and CDR2 LQKENI. V shed 4 bases, J shed 5 bases, and the junction held 5 bases outside the gene matches. The DNA of the CDR3 is TGTGCCAGCTCACTCGCCACTAGCGGGGACAATGAGCAGTTCTTC. Protein sequence: CASSLATSGDNEQFF.

The chain recombines TRBV19 with TRBJ1-1; D is possibly TRBD1 (5 bases). This CDR3 has 15 amino acids. Germline V gene lookup returns CDR1 LNHDA and CDR2 SQIVND (reference sequence). V lost 6 bases and J lost 4, with 18 bases in between. Here the CDR3 DNA reads TGTGCCAGTAGCCTTCCCCGCGGGGACGGCACTGAAGCTTTCTTT. Translation gives CASSLPRGDGTEAFF.

The gene calls are TRBV5-4 and TRBJ1-2; 7 bases fit TRBD1. V lost 5 bases to trimming and J lost 0 bases; unmatched junction nucleotides: 7. This CDR3 is 15 amino acids long. Germline values: CDR1 SGHNT, CDR2 YYREEE (reference sequence). CDR3 in amino acids: CASRPTGQSNYGYTF. DNA of the CDR3: TGTGCCAGCAGACCGACGGGACAGTCTAACTATGGCTACACCTTC.

The CDR3 bases are TGTGCCAGCAGCCCATTACCCGTGACAGGGGCGGCGAACACTGAAGCTTTCTTT. This translates into CASSPLPVTGAANTEAFF. This chain connects TRBV7-9 to TRBJ1-1; the match to TRBD1 covers 8 bases. The CDR3 covers 18 residues. CDR1 and CDR2 from the germline V gene are SEHNR and FQNEAQ (reference sequence). Unmatched junction bases numbered 15, after V lost 5 bases and J lost 1 base.

This clone occurred a few times. The chain combines TRBV30 with TRBJ1-1, with 7 positions matching TRBD1. V trimming: 3 bases; J trimming: 10 bases; junction bases outside the gene matches: 8. CDR3 size: 12 residues. Germline assignment: CDR1 GTSNPN and CDR2 SVGIG (reference sequence). This CDR3 reads CAWRTGDRGAFF. CDR3 nucleotides: TGTGCCTGGAGGACCGGGGACAGAGGAGCTTTCTTT.

This chain uses TRBV5-6 with TRBJ2-1; no definite D call. The CDR3 is 16 amino acids. CDR1 is SGHDT, CDR2 YYEEEE, per germline. Trimming cost V 0 bases and J 6 bases, with 16 bases left between them. The chain's CDR3 is CASSLAKSSRLNEQFF. CDR3 DNA sequence: TGTGCCAGCAGCTTGGCCAAGTCCAGTAGACTCAATGAGCAGTTCTTC.

This clone has a handful of counts. Other DNA sequences of this sample code for an identical CDR3. J is TRBJ1-2 and V is TRBV5-1; TRBD1 is a possible D gene (5 bases). This CDR3 spans 13 amino acids. CDR1 SGHRS and CDR2 YFSETQ come from the germline V gene. The ends were cut back, 2 bases at V and 1 base at J, with 6 bases in the middle. In nucleotides, the CDR3 is TGCGCCAGCAGCTTCGACAGTAACTATGGCTACACCTTC. This translates into CASSFDSNYGYTF.

This chain links TRBV11-2 with TRBJ2-1, with 11 bases that match TRBD2. J gave up 7 bases and V 5 bases, and 7 bases lay outside the gene matches. Germline V gene lookup returns CDR1 SGHAT and CDR2 FQNNGV. The CDR3 length is 15 residues. The CDR3 reads CASSPTSGRKNEQFF. DNA of the CDR3: TGTGCCAGCAGCCCAACTAGCGGGAGAAAGAATGAGCAGTTCTTC. Full variable domain (missing parts from reference TRBV11-2 and TRBJ2-1): EAGVAQSPRYKIIEKRQSVAFWCNPISGHATLYWYQQILGQGPKLLIQFQNNGVVDDSQLPKDRFSAERLKGVDSTLKIQPAKLEDSAVYLCASSPTSGRKNEQFFGPGTRLTVL.

This CDR3 is CASSITGSNSNQPQHF. The CDR3 DNA sequence: TGTGCCAGCAGTATCACAGGTTCAAATAGCAATCAGCCCCAGCATTTT. This rearrangement joins TRBV28 to TRBJ1-5, with D possibly TRBD1 on 5 matching bases. The CDR3 loop spans 16 amino acids. CDR1 and CDR2 (germline): MDHEN, SYDVKM. Deletions cut 5 bases from V and 0 bases from J, with 14 bases between.

Remarks on this clone: Other nucleotide sequences in the sample specify the same CDR3. The chain combines TRBV7-3 with TRBJ1-1; weak D call: TRBD1 (6 bases). The length of the CDR3 is 14 residues. V was trimmed by 4 bases and J by 1 base, leaving 10 bases between them. Germline lookup yields CDR1 SGHTA and CDR2 FQGTGA. The chain's CDR3 is CASSSQGTNTEAFF. The CDR3 bases are TGTGCCAGCAGCTCCCAGGGGACGAACACTGAAGCTTTCTTT.

The chain couples TRBV19 to TRBJ2-7; perhaps TRBD1 as D (6 bases). Germline CDR1 is LNHDA and CDR2 is SQIVND (reference sequence). There are 14 residues in the CDR3. The V gene lost 8 bases and the J gene lost 5 bases, with 19 bases spanning the gap. The DNA for the CDR3 is TGTGCCAGTCGGAGGAACAGGGATTCTGACGAGCAGTACTTC. Translated, it gives CASRRNRDSDEQYF.